This T cell receptor beta chain was recovered during a study of blood T cell repertoires in COVID-19. Study overall: Collection of acute and convalescent COVID-19 samples took place in the United States, Italy and Spain. Nucleic acid was either cDNA or gDNA, and it came from T cells, B-cell-depleted T cells, or PBMCs.

This CDR3 region has 13 residues. Germline V gene lookup returns CDR1 KGHSH and CDR2 LQKENI. The V gene lost 3 bases and the J gene lost 3 bases, with 8 bases spanning the gap. The authors' processing: Estimation of nucleated cell counts relied on the amplification of reference gene primers. Clones were sequenced by immunoSEQ multiplex PCR, and TCRdb holds only the in-frame ones, with some missing. That table furnishes V, J and clone size, whereas the DNA furnished D and trimming. Of more than 55,000 clones in the sample, more than 70% were seen once. The source of this sequence is a woman aged 70-85 years with acute or convalescent COVID-19. This chain links TRBV18 with TRBJ2-5; D possibly corresponds to TRBD2 (5 bases). Sequenced input: peripheral blood. The CDR3 reads CASSPGAEETQYF. The CDR3, as DNA: TGTGCCAGCTCACCGGGAGCGGAAGAGACCCAGTACTTC.